Listed here are 10 T cell receptor beta chains from one sample, sequenced in a study of radiation and T cells in renal cell carcinoma. Regarding treatment: treatment-naive control, cytoreductive nephrectomy. The method was immunoSEQ multiplex PCR; TCRdb's version includes in-frame clones alone and lacks a portion of them. This table holds around 20,000 clones, around three fifths found once. Sequenced here: tumor tissue, sampled from a patient whose treatment was nephrectomy without radiotherapy. These receptors came from a man aged 50 or older with renal cell carcinoma.

This chain connects TRBV18 to TRBJ1-2, with TRBD1 matching over 8 bases. The CDR3 loop spans 14 amino acids. Germline loops: CDR1 KGHSH, CDR2 LQKENI. V dropped 2 bases and J dropped 8; count of bases not matched to a gene: 7. The CDR3 protein is CASSPSRGLGGYTF. DNA of the CDR3: TGTGCCAGCTCACCAAGCAGGGGGCTAGGCGGCTACACCTTC. The full variable domain, its missing parts supplied by reference TRBV18 and TRBJ1-2, is NAGVMQNPRHLVRRRGQEARLRCSPMKGHSHVYWYRQLPEEGLKFMVYLQKENIIDESGMPKERFSAEFPKEGPSILRIQQVVRGDSAAYFCASSPSRGLGGYTFGSGTRLTVV.

This clone was detected a few times. V is TRBV6-5 and J is TRBJ1-1, with 8 bases lining up with TRBD1. The V and J ends lost 7 bases and 1 base, in that order; junction bases with no gene match: 8. Germline V gene sequence: CDR1 MNHEY, CDR2 SVGAGI. CDR3 length: 15 amino acids. The CDR3 bases are TGTGCCAGCACCCCACCAGGGGGCAAGAACACTGAAGCTTTCTTT. This gives the protein CASTPPGGKNTEAFF.

This clone was recorded at least ten times. The chain carries TRBV2 and TRBJ2-3; no definite D call. Germline lookup yields CDR1 SNHLY and CDR2 FYNNEI. The CDR3 sequence is 11 residues long. V was shortened by 6 bases and J by 0 bases, with 1 base between the two germline ends. CDR3 bases: TGTGCCAGCAGCAGCACAGATACGCAGTATTTT. This gives the protein CASSSTDTQYF. The entire variable domain, with the rest obtained from reference TRBV2 and TRBJ2-3, is as follows: EPEVTQTPSHQVTQMGQEVILRCVPISNHLYFYWYRQILGQKVEFLVSFYNNEISEKSEIFDDQFSVERPDGSNFTLKIRSTKLEDSAMYFCASSSTDTQYFGPGTRLTVL.

V and J are TRBV2 and TRBJ1-1, with unresolved D. CDR3 size: 14 residues. CDR1 SNHLY and CDR2 FYNNEI come from the germline V gene. V lost 2 bases and J 1 base, leaving 8 bases between the germline ends. CDR3 DNA sequence: TGTGCCAGCAGTGAATACGGCAGGAACACTGAAGCTTTCTTT. Its translation is CASSEYGRNTEAFF.

V is TRBV18 and J is TRBJ2-2, with a weak D call TRBD1 (5 bases). This CDR3 is built from 15 residues. The V end lost 1 base, the J end lost 8 bases, and 14 bases lay between the germline ends. From germline, CDR1 is KGHSH and CDR2 LQKENI. CDR3 sequence: CASSPQGRPSGELFF. CDR3 nucleotide sequence: TGTGCCAGCTCACCACAGGGGCGTCCGTCTGGGGAGCTGTTTTTT. The complete variable domain, with remaining parts taken from reference TRBV18 and TRBJ2-2, reads NAGVMQNPRHLVRRRGQEARLRCSPMKGHSHVYWYRQLPEEGLKFMVYLQKENIIDESGMPKERFSAEFPKEGPSILRIQQVVRGDSAAYFCASSPQGRPSGELFFGEGSRLTVL.

The rearrangement links TRBV2 to TRBJ2-2, with D possibly being TRBD1 or TRBD2 (6 bases each). V shed 2 bases and J shed 5 bases, with 21 bases lying between them. The length of the CDR3 is 18 residues. Germline V gene sequence: CDR1 SNHLY, CDR2 FYNNEI. The CDR3 reads CASSENRGQGYKTGELFF. For the CDR3, the DNA is TGTGCCAGCAGTGAAAATCGGGGGCAGGGTTACAAGACCGGGGAGCTGTTTTTT. Full variable domain (remainder filled in from reference TRBV2 and TRBJ2-2): EPEVTQTPSHQVTQMGQEVILRCVPISNHLYFYWYRQILGQKVEFLVSFYNNEISEKSEIFDDQFSVERPDGSNFTLKIRSTKLEDSAMYFCASSENRGQGYKTGELFFGEGSRLTVL.

DNA for the CDR3: TGTGCCAGTAGTATAGATGGATACCCACAAACAGATACGCAGTATTTT. It codes for CASSIDGYPQTDTQYF. The rearrangement joins TRBV19 to TRBJ2-3; D gene unclear. Trimming shortened V by 0 bases and J by 3 bases, and 13 bases separated the two germline ends. Germline V gene data show CDR1 as LNHDA and CDR2 as SQIVND (reference sequence). This CDR3 has 16 residues.

V usage is TRBV7-2 and J usage is TRBJ2-5; 12 bases map to TRBD2. The CDR3 runs to 15 residues. Germline trimming cut 7 bases from V and 6 bases from J; bases unmatched to any gene: 9. Germline V gene sequence: CDR1 SGHTA, CDR2 FQGNSA. The CDR3 DNA is TGTGCCAGCATAAAGGGACTAGCGGGTCCGCAGACCCAGTACTTC. This codes for CASIKGLAGPQTQYF.

The chain has TRBV10-3 and TRBJ1-3; no reliable D call. Germline lookup yields CDR1 ENHRY and CDR2 SYGVKD. Trimming removed 6 bases at V and 0 bases at J, with 9 bases between. The CDR3 extends over 14 amino acids. The chain's CDR3 is CAIRDGSSGNTIYF. The CDR3 DNA sequence: TGTGCCATCAGGGACGGCAGCTCTGGAAACACCATATATTTT.

The chain links TRBV2 to TRBJ1-2, with D maybe TRBD1 (5 bases). Germline V gives CDR1 SNHLY, CDR2 FYNNEI. This CDR3 has 13 amino acids. V was clipped by 6 bases and J by 2 bases, with 10 bases between them. As DNA, the CDR3 is TGTGCCAGCAGCCCACAGGAGAACTATGGCTACACCTTC. Its translation: CASSPQENYGYTF.